These T cell receptor beta chains were read from a single sample in a study of T-cell reconstitution after alpha-beta-depleted transplantation in children. TCRdb reprocessed the PCR reads with MiXCR, giving one entry per CDR3 protein. In the table there are some 520,000 distinct CDR3 sequences, approximately 32% of which are singletons. The source material was PBMCs from the stem cell graft donor, sampled from the stem cell graft. These receptors were obtained from a human donor who donated a stem cell graft to a child with aplastic anemia. CDR3s include the opening cysteine and the closing phenylalanine or tryptophan. Fields, in order: J gene, V gene, clone size, D gene, CDR3 protein, CDR3 DNA. A D gene is named only where the DNA matches it firmly. For some rows the clone size is stated as once, few or many, or as a class when expanded; others skip it.

j_gene: TRBJ2-3
v_gene: TRBV5-1
abundance: .
d_gene: TRBD2
CDR3aa: CASSPGGRSTDTQYF
CDR3nt: TGCGCCAGCAGCCCCGGCGGGAGGAGCACAGATACGCAGTATTTT

j_gene: TRBJ1-2
v_gene: TRBV27
abundance: few
d_gene: .
CDR3aa: CASSLTWDYGYTF
CDR3nt: TGTGCCAGCAGTTTAACGTGGGACTATGGCTACACCTTC

j_gene: TRBJ2-1
v_gene: TRBV18
abundance: .
d_gene: TRBD2
CDR3aa: CASSPPGRGSYNEQFF
CDR3nt: TGTGCCAGCTCACCACCAGGGCGGGGGTCCTACAATGAGCAGTTCTTC

j_gene: TRBJ2-5
v_gene: TRBV6-2/TRBV6-3
abundance: once
d_gene: TRBD2
CDR3aa: CASSFGGRIQETQYF
CDR3nt: TGTGCCAGCAGTTTCGGCGGGAGGATCCAAGAGACCCAGTACTTC

j_gene: TRBJ1-3
v_gene: TRBV6-1
abundance: .
d_gene: TRBD1
CDR3aa: CASSGTGVPGQGTIYF
CDR3nt: TGTGCCAGCAGCGGGACAGGGGTACCTGGGCAAGGTACCATATATTTT

j_gene: TRBJ1-4
v_gene: TRBV5-1
abundance: few
d_gene: .
CDR3aa: CASSLARDRGEKLFF
CDR3nt: TGCGCCAGCAGCTTGGCTCGGGACCGCGGAGAAAAACTGTTTTTT

j_gene: TRBJ1-6
v_gene: TRBV7-2
abundance: few
d_gene: TRBD1
CDR3aa: CASSLSGQGSDSPLHF
CDR3nt: TGTGCCAGCAGCTTATCAGGACAGGGGTCCGATTCACCCCTCCACTTT

j_gene: TRBJ2-4
v_gene: TRBV4-2
abundance: .
d_gene: TRBD2
CDR3aa: CASSQELAGGLSKNIQYF
CDR3nt: TGTGCCAGCAGCCAAGAATTAGCGGGAGGGTTGTCCAAAAACATTCAGTACTTC

j_gene: TRBJ1-5
v_gene: TRBV29-1
abundance: .
d_gene: TRBD1
CDR3aa: CSVEQGGDQPQHF
CDR3nt: TGCAGCGTTGAGCAGGGGGGGGATCAGCCCCAGCATTTT

j_gene: TRBJ1-2
v_gene: TRBV6-5
abundance: once
d_gene: .
CDR3aa: CASTTRGYGYTF
CDR3nt: TGTGCCAGCACCACCCGGGGTTATGGCTACACCTTC

j_gene: TRBJ2-1
v_gene: TRBV7-2
abundance: few
d_gene: TRBD2
CDR3aa: CASSFTSGREAGNEQFF
CDR3nt: TGTGCCAGCAGCTTTACTAGCGGGAGGGAGGCCGGGAATGAGCAGTTCTTC

j_gene: TRBJ1-1
v_gene: TRBV27
abundance: few
d_gene: .
CDR3aa: CASSSWGNTEAFF
CDR3nt: TGTGCCAGCAGTTCCTGGGGTAACACTGAAGCTTTCTTT

j_gene: TRBJ1-1
v_gene: TRBV18
abundance: few
d_gene: TRBD1
CDR3aa: CASSQLPPLLGTGFPNTEAFF
CDR3nt: TGTGCCAGCTCACAACTCCCCCCGTTATTGGGGACAGGGTTTCCGAACACTGAAGCTTTCTTT

j_gene: TRBJ2-1
v_gene: TRBV20-1
abundance: many
d_gene: .
CDR3aa: CSARDLDGSSYNEQFF
CDR3nt: TGCAGTGCTAGAGATCTGGACGGGAGCTCCTACAATGAGCAGTTCTTC

j_gene: TRBJ1-5
v_gene: TRBV1
abundance: .
d_gene: .
CDR3aa: CASRPPGQGPSEPQHF
CDR3nt: TGCGCCAGCAGGCCACCGGGACAGGGCCCTTCGGAGCCCCAGCATTTT

j_gene: TRBJ1-1
v_gene: TRBV12-3/TRBV12-4
abundance: few
d_gene: .
CDR3aa: CASRGDPEAFF
CDR3nt: TGTGCCAGCAGGGGGGATCCTGAAGCTTTCTTT

j_gene: TRBJ2-7
v_gene: TRBV20-1
abundance: .
d_gene: TRBD2
CDR3aa: CSARDSQRGISYEQYF
CDR3nt: TGCAGTGCTAGAGATTCCCAGCGGGGAATCTCCTACGAGCAGTACTTC

j_gene: TRBJ2-6
v_gene: TRBV28
abundance: .
d_gene: TRBD1
CDR3aa: CASRDSPSGANVLTF
CDR3nt: TGTGCCAGCCGGGACAGCCCCTCTGGGGCCAACGTCCTGACTTTC

j_gene: TRBJ2-1
v_gene: TRBV6-1
abundance: few
d_gene: TRBD2
CDR3aa: CASRSGLAERYNEQFF
CDR3nt: TGTGCCAGCAGAAGCGGACTAGCGGAGCGCTACAATGAGCAGTTCTTC

j_gene: TRBJ1-6
v_gene: TRBV12-3/TRBV12-4
abundance: few
d_gene: .
CDR3aa: CASSFDRYNSPLHF
CDR3nt: TGTGCCAGCAGTTTCGACAGATATAATTCACCCCTCCACTTT

j_gene: TRBJ1-2
v_gene: TRBV6-5
abundance: few
d_gene: .
CDR3aa: CASSYSFRNNYGYTF
CDR3nt: TGTGCCAGCAGTTACTCGTTCCGGAATAACTATGGCTACACCTTC

j_gene: TRBJ2-5
v_gene: TRBV6-5
abundance: .
d_gene: TRBD1
CDR3aa: CASSYTGGYQETQYF
CDR3nt: TGTGCCAGCAGTTACACAGGGGGCTACCAAGAGACCCAGTACTTC

j_gene: TRBJ2-5
v_gene: TRBV18
abundance: .
d_gene: .
CDR3aa: CASSPGAVQETQYF
CDR3nt: TGTGCCAGCTCGCCGGGGGCGGTGCAAGAGACCCAGTACTTC

j_gene: TRBJ2-7
v_gene: TRBV29-1
abundance: few
d_gene: .
CDR3aa: CSVEDQQPYEQYF
CDR3nt: TGCAGCGTTGAAGATCAACAGCCTTACGAGCAGTACTTC

j_gene: TRBJ2-1
v_gene: TRBV18
abundance: .
d_gene: .
CDR3aa: CASSPVGYNEQFF
CDR3nt: TGTGCCAGCTCACCAGTCGGGTACAATGAGCAGTTCTTC

j_gene: TRBJ2-3
v_gene: TRBV6-1
abundance: few
d_gene: TRBD2
CDR3aa: CASSEREIADTQYF
CDR3nt: TGTGCCAGCAGCGAGCGGGAGATTGCAGATACGCAGTATTTT

j_gene: TRBJ2-3
v_gene: TRBV5-1
abundance: few
d_gene: .
CDR3aa: CASSLAGPGATDTQYF
CDR3nt: TGCGCCAGCAGCTTGGCGGGACCTGGGGCCACAGATACGCAGTATTTT

j_gene: TRBJ2-3
v_gene: TRBV6-2/TRBV6-3
abundance: .
d_gene: TRBD2
CDR3aa: CASKTKEGSGSADTQYF
CDR3nt: TGTGCCAGCAAAACCAAGGAAGGGAGCGGGAGTGCAGATACGCAGTATTTT

j_gene: TRBJ2-5
v_gene: TRBV23-1
abundance: .
d_gene: TRBD2
CDR3aa: CASSKCPAGEGETQYF
CDR3nt: TGCGCCAGCAGTAAATGCCCAGCGGGAGAGGGAGAGACCCAGTACTTC

j_gene: TRBJ2-7
v_gene: TRBV20-1
abundance: .
d_gene: .
CDR3aa: CSAANWPYEQYF
CDR3nt: TGCAGTGCCGCAAATTGGCCCTACGAGCAGTACTTC

j_gene: TRBJ2-1
v_gene: TRBV24-1
abundance: .
d_gene: TRBD2
CDR3aa: CATSDRLAGVINEQFF
CDR3nt: TGTGCCACCAGTGATCGACTAGCGGGAGTCATCAATGAGCAGTTCTTC

j_gene: TRBJ2-5
v_gene: TRBV12-3/TRBV12-4
abundance: .
d_gene: TRBD1
CDR3aa: CASSPGTGVGVETQYF
CDR3nt: TGTGCCAGCAGTCCAGGGACAGGGGTAGGAGTAGAGACCCAGTACTTC

j_gene: TRBJ1-3
v_gene: TRBV15
abundance: .
d_gene: .
CDR3aa: CATSRTLAAGNTIYF
CDR3nt: TGTGCCACCAGCAGAACCTTGGCGGCTGGAAACACCATATATTTT

j_gene: TRBJ2-1
v_gene: TRBV10-3
abundance: .
d_gene: .
CDR3aa: CAISRNNEQFF
CDR3nt: TGTGCCATCAGCAGAAACAATGAGCAGTTCTTC

j_gene: TRBJ1-1
v_gene: TRBV12-3/TRBV12-4
abundance: many
d_gene: .
CDR3aa: CASTNPRVSEAFF
CDR3nt: TGTGCCAGCACTAACCCCCGGGTCTCTGAAGCTTTCTTT

j_gene: TRBJ2-2
v_gene: TRBV19
abundance: .
d_gene: TRBD1
CDR3aa: CASSKMTGPGELFF
CDR3nt: TGTGCCAGTAGTAAGATGACAGGGCCCGGGGAGCTGTTTTTT